The T cell receptor beta chain described here comes from a study of T cell responses to AZD1222 COVID-19 vaccine. J was trimmed by 7 bases and V by 6 bases; bases with no gene match: 8. The length of the CDR3 is 14 residues. Germline assignment: CDR1 ENHRY and CDR2 SYGVKD. This clone was detected a few times. Sequencing used immunoSEQ multiplex PCR; TCRdb keeps in-frame clones, though not all of them. Counted here are roughly 100,000 clones, almost 85% occurring once; the ten biggest clones make up 15% to 20%. The clonotype originates from an adult in good health. The material was peripheral blood, obtained on day 0 of AZD1222 vaccination. The chain has TRBV10-3 and TRBJ1-5; 8 nucleotides align to TRBD1. This CDR3 reads CAISEQGGSQPQHF. The CDR3 DNA sequence: TGTGCCATCAGCGAACAGGGGGGAAGCCAGCCCCAGCATTTT.